Listed here is a single T cell receptor beta chain. Its antigen is unknown. The source of the sample is a study of graft-versus-host responses after intestinal transplantation. V was clipped by 5 bases and J by 3 bases, with 14 bases between them. This CDR3 region has 14 residues. From germline, CDR1 is SEHNR and CDR2 FQNEAQ (reference sequence). TCRdb keeps only in-frame clones here, not all; method: immunoSEQ multiplex PCR. The sample carries tens of thousands of clones, about 93% recorded once. The chain is built from TRBV7-9 and TRBJ2-7, with D unclear. The sequence was collected from a human donor who received an intestinal transplant. The sequenced sample was unstimulated CD8+ T cells sorted from spleen or lymph node cells, obtained before intestinal transplant. CDR3 protein: CASSPPRPNYEQYF. As DNA, the CDR3 is TGTGCCAGCAGCCCCCCTAGGCCAAACTACGAGCAGTACTTC.